The 20 T cell receptor beta chains reported below all come from one sample, sequenced in a study of blood T cell repertoires in COVID-19. Only in-frame clones appear in the TCRdb table, and some are missing; sequencing was by immunoSEQ multiplex PCR. The sample contains about 110,000 clones, 55% to 75% of which appear only once. Sequenced: peripheral blood. The receptors originated from a woman in her thirties or forties with acute or convalescent COVID-19.

CDR3 sequence reads: CASSQRTDHQPQHF. In DNA form, the CDR3 reads TGTGCCAGCAGCCAAAGGACAGACCATCAGCCCCAGCATTTT. The genes are TRBV3-1 (or the pseudogene TRBV3-2) and TRBJ1-5, with a weak D call TRBD1 (6 bases). With 2 bases removed from V and 5 bases from J, the gap between germline ends came to 10 bases. Germline loops: CDR1 LGHDT, CDR2 YNNKEL (reference sequence). This CDR3 spans 14 amino acids.

The V call is TRBV15, the J call TRBJ1-1, with 9 bases matching TRBD1. The J segment lost 6 bases and the V segment lost 0 bases, leaving 5 bases of the junction unmatched. This CDR3 has 15 amino acids. Germline CDR1 is LNHNV and CDR2 is YYDKDF (reference sequence). CDR3 bases: TGTGCCACCAGCAGAGATCCACAGGGGGCGGCTGAAGCTTTCTTT. It codes for CATSRDPQGAAEAFF.

This clone was detected only once. The chain uses TRBV7-2 and TRBJ2-5, with a weak D call TRBD1 (5 bases). The length of the CDR3 is 14 residues. Deletions cut 2 bases from V and 5 bases from J, with 12 bases between. Germline CDR1 is SGHTA and CDR2 is FQGNSA. CDR3 in amino acids: CASSLYRKEETQYF. The CDR3 region has the DNA TGTGCCAGCAGCTTATACAGGAAAGAGGAGACCCAGTACTTC.

The V call is TRBV29-1, the J call TRBJ1-4, with TRBD1 identical over 7 bases. Trimming removed 6 bases from V and 6 bases from J; junction bases left unmatched: 10. Germline CDR1 and CDR2: SQVTM and ANQGSEA. This CDR3 contains 14 residues. CDR3 DNA: TGCAGCGTCGCACCCAGGGGGAGCGATGAAAAACTGTTTTTT. It is translated as CSVAPRGSDEKLFF.

V and J are TRBV10-3 and TRBJ1-3; the D is unclear. The V and J ends lost 2 bases and 0 bases respectively, with 8 bases between them. The CDR3 runs to 15 residues. Germline V gives CDR1 ENHRY, CDR2 SYGVKD. CDR3 nucleotides: TGTGCCATCAGTGAGGTGGGCATCTCTGGAAACACCATATATTTT. Amino acid sequence: CAISEVGISGNTIYF.

This chain joins TRBV7-3 and TRBJ2-5; 7 nucleotides match TRBD1. CDR1 SGHTA and CDR2 FQGTGA come from the germline V gene. V shed 5 bases, J shed 4 bases, and the junction held 7 bases outside the gene matches. The CDR3 is 14 amino acids. The CDR3 DNA is TGTGCCAGCAGCCTGGGGACAGCAGTAGAGACCCAGTACTTC. This codes for CASSLGTAVETQYF.

V is TRBV30 and J is TRBJ1-2; 9 nucleotides align to TRBD1. CDR3 length: 12 residues. CDR1 GTSNPN and CDR2 SVGIG come from the germline V gene (reference sequence). The ends lost 4 bases at V and 8 bases at J; junction bases unmatched: 5. The CDR3 DNA follows: TGTGCCTGGACCGGGACAGGGAAAGGCTACACCTTC. Translating it yields CAWTGTGKGYTF.

V gene TRBV4-1 combines with J gene TRBJ2-5, with D tentatively TRBD2 (6 bases). V lost 3 bases and J 2 bases, leaving 7 bases between the germline ends. Germline V gives CDR1 MGHRA, CDR2 YSYEKL. CDR3 length equals 13 residues. Here the CDR3 reads CASSQEGQETQYF. Here the CDR3 DNA reads TGCGCCAGCAGCCAGGAGGGGCAAGAGACCCAGTACTTC.

As regards this clone: This sample includes further DNA sequences coding for the same CDR3. The CDR3: CASSFREKLFF. The CDR3 DNA reads TGTGCCAGCAGTTTTCGGGAAAAACTGTTTTTT. The genes are TRBV28 and TRBJ1-4; D ambiguous. The ends were cut back, 3 bases at V and 8 bases at J, with 4 bases in the middle. Germline assignment: CDR1 MDHEN and CDR2 SYDVKM. CDR3 size: 11 residues.

V gene TRBV5-1 combines with J gene TRBJ1-2, with D perhaps TRBD1 (6 bases). The germline V gene has CDR1 SGHRS and CDR2 YFSETQ. The ends were cut back, 4 bases at V and 2 bases at J, with 9 bases in the middle. The CDR3 length is 13 residues. CDR3 protein: CASSPDRNYGYTF. CDR3 DNA: TGCGCCAGCAGCCCTGACAGGAACTATGGCTACACCTTC.

The chain carries TRBV18 and TRBJ2-7; 9 bases match TRBD1. V shed 4 bases, J shed 5 bases, and the junction held 9 bases outside the gene matches. The germline V gene encodes CDR1 KGHSH and CDR2 LQKENI. CDR3 length: 15 residues. CDR3 in amino acids: CASSLRTGQGNEQYF. The CDR3 DNA sequence: TGTGCCAGCTCACTGCGGACGGGACAGGGCAACGAGCAGTACTTC.

This chain links TRBV7-3 with TRBJ2-3; 10 positions match TRBD2. The CDR3 extends over 14 amino acids. CDR1 is SGHTA, CDR2 FQGTGA, per germline. The V and J ends lost 6 bases and 4 bases, in that order; junction bases with no gene match: 4. The CDR3: CASSSGTSADTQYF. DNA for the CDR3: TGTGCCAGCAGTTCGGGGACTAGCGCAGATACGCAGTATTTT.

This chain joins TRBV4-1 and TRBJ2-3; 10 bases align to TRBD1. V lost 6 bases and J lost 3; bases outside the gene matches: 12. The length of the CDR3 is 17 residues. The germline V gene encodes CDR1 MGHRA and CDR2 YSYEKL. The CDR3 region is CASRPGTGDRGTDTQYF. The CDR3 DNA sequence: TGCGCCAGCAGGCCCGGGACAGGGGATCGTGGTACAGATACGCAGTATTTT.

The chain joins TRBV10-3 to TRBJ2-7; 10 nucleotides line up with TRBD1. Germline V lookup: CDR1 ENHRY, CDR2 SYGVKD. The CDR3 spans 14 residues. V trimming: 5 bases; J trimming: 5 bases; junction bases outside the gene matches: 6. CDR3 coding DNA: TGTGCCATCAGTAGAGGGACAGGGGAGGACGAGCAGTACTTC. Its protein is CAISRGTGEDEQYF.

The gene calls are TRBV28 and TRBJ2-2; D gene uncertain. Trimming pared 7 bases from V and 3 bases from J, leaving 3 bases between. Germline V gene sequence: CDR1 MDHEN, CDR2 SYDVKM. The CDR3 has 11 residues. CDR3 in amino acids: CASTYTGELFF. The CDR3 nucleotides are TGTGCCAGCACATACACCGGGGAGCTGTTTTTT.

The rearrangement links TRBV4-2 to TRBJ1-1, with D tentatively TRBD1 (6 bases). CDR3 length: 14 amino acids. Germline V gives CDR1 LGHNA, CDR2 YNFKEQ. V was cut by 8 bases and J by 3 bases, with 16 bases left in between. The CDR3 sequence is CASLPDRSYTEAFF. CDR3 DNA: TGTGCCAGCTTACCTGACAGGAGCTACACTGAAGCTTTCTTT.

The V gene is TRBV2, the J gene TRBJ2-5; 10 nucleotides match TRBD2. Germline loops: CDR1 SNHLY, CDR2 FYNNEI. The CDR3 consists of 13 residues. V lost 11 bases, J lost 4 bases, and 7 bases stayed unmatched. DNA of the CDR3: TGTGCCTGCCGGGCTAGCGGGGGAGAGACCCAGTACTTC. Protein: CACRASGGETQYF.

The rearrangement links TRBV5-1 to TRBJ1-1, with 8 bases identical to TRBD1. V trimming: 2 bases; J trimming: 2 bases; junction bases outside the gene matches: 2. This CDR3 has 14 amino acids. Germline V gives CDR1 SGHRS, CDR2 YFSETQ. CDR3 DNA: TGCGCCAGCAGCTTCGGACAGGGTAACACTGAAGCTTTCTTT. It encodes CASSFGQGNTEAFF.

This clone showed up just a few times. The chain uses TRBV7-9 and TRBJ1-2; TRBD1 aligns across 9 bases. From germline, CDR1 is SEHNR and CDR2 FQNEAQ (reference sequence). V dropped 5 bases and J dropped 7; count of bases not matched to a gene: 8. This CDR3 contains 14 residues. CDR3 DNA: TGTGCCAGCAGCAAGGGACAGGGCAACGGTGGCTACACCTTC. Translated, it gives CASSKGQGNGGYTF.

CDR3: CASSIGQVYNTGELFF. The CDR3 DNA follows: TGTGCCAGTAGTATCGGACAGGTCTACAACACCGGGGAGCTGTTTTTT. J is TRBJ2-2 and V is TRBV19, with 7 bases lining up with TRBD1. The CDR3 has 16 amino acids. Germline trimming cut 3 bases from V and 2 bases from J; bases unmatched to any gene: 6. Germline CDR1 LNHDA, CDR2 SQIVND (reference sequence).